This T cell receptor (beta chain) was documented in a study of post-analysis software for immune sequencing data. Regarding the study as a whole: Higher frequency in patients than in controls was seen for roughly five TRBV segments, with TRBV5-6, TRBV5-1 and TRBV20-1 among them.

cDNA libraries for TCR beta contained unique molecular identifiers. MiXCR was run by TCRdb on the PCR reads, yielding one entry per CDR3 protein. The table shows under 900,000 distinct CDR3 sequences, with roughly 58% occurring only once. The CDR3 loop spans 15 amino acids. Between the trimmed V and J ends, which lost 5 bases and 11 bases, there was a span of 24 bases. The germline CDR1 and CDR2 sequences are MNHEY and SMNVEV (reference sequence). Points on this clonotype: The antigen is undetermined.

This chain connects TRBV27 to TRBJ2-5; maybe TRBD1 (5 bases). The sample consisted of blood. The clonotype was recovered from a girl aged 5 to 17 with multiple sclerosis. Written as DNA, the CDR3 is TGTGCCAGCAGTCCGTCCGCCAGGGCCGCAGCAGGGCAGTACTTC. Translation gives CASSPSARAAAGQYF.